This TCR beta chain was sequenced in a study of blood T cell repertoires in COVID-19. The V segment lost 4 bases and the J segment 10 bases; nucleotides outside the gene matches: 5. CDR1 is SGDLS, CDR2 YYNGEE, per germline. This CDR3 region has 13 residues. Data came from immunoSEQ multiplex PCR; TCRdb stores just in-frame clones and leaves some out. Among a few hundred thousand clones listed, roughly 87% were seen once. This receptor was identified in a woman between 18 and 29 years old who had recovered from COVID-19. Sequencing was done on a sample of PBMCs or T cells enriched from blood (not recorded which). This chain uses TRBV9 with TRBJ2-1; 10 nucleotides agree with TRBD2. The CDR3 here is CASSPGLAYEQFF. The CDR3 DNA is TGTGCCAGCAGCCCGGGACTAGCGTACGAGCAGTTCTTC.